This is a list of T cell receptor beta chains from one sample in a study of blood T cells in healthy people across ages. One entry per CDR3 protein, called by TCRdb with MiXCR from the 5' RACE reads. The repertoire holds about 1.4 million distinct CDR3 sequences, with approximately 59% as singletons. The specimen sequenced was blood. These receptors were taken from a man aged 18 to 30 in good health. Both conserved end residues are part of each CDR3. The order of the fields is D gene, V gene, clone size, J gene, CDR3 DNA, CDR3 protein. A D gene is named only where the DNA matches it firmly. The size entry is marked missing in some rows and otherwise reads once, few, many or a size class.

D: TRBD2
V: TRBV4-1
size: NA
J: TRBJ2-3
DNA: TGCGCCAGCAGCCAAGAGCCGGGACTAGGAGCAGATACGCAGTATTTT
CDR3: CASSQEPGLGADTQYF

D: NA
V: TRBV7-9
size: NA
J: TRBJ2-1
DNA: TGTGCCAGCAGCAACCTAAACAAGAACAATGAGCAGTTCTTC
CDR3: CASSNLNKNNEQFF

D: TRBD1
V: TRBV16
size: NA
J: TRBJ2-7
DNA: TGTGCCAGCAGCCAATCTCCCGGGACAGGGGCCTACGAGCAGTACTTC
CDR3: CASSQSPGTGAYEQYF

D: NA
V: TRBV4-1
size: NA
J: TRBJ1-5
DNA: TGCGCCAGCAGCCAAGATTCTCCCGGGGAGTATAGCAATCAGCCCCAGCATTTT
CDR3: CASSQDSPGEYSNQPQHF

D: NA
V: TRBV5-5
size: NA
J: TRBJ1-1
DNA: TGTGCCAGCAGCCTGACAGGCTCCAATTCTTATTTGGGGGCTTTCTTT
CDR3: CASSLTGSNSYLGAFF

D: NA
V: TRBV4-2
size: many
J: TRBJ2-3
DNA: TGTGCCAGCAGCCAAGAAGGGCAGCCCACAGATACGCAGTATTTT
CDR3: CASSQEGQPTDTQYF

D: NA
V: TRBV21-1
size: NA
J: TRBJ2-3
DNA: TGTGCCAGCAGCATCGACGGTACGCTCACAGATACGCAGTATTTT
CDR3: CASSIDGTLTDTQYF

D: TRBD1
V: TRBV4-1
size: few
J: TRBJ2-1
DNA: TGCGCCAGCAGCCTTCGACAGGGAACCTACAATGAGCAGTTCTTC
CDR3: CASSLRQGTYNEQFF

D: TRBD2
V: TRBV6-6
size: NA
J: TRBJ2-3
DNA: TGTGCCAGCAGTTTCCCGGGAGGGCGCACAGATACGCAGTATTTT
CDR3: CASSFPGGRTDTQYF

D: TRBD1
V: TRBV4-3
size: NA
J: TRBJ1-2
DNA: TGCGCCAGCAGCCAAAATAACCGGGACAGGGTTGTTGGCTACACCTTC
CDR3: CASSQNNRDRVVGYTF

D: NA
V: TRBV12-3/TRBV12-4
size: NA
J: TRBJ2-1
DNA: TGTGCCAGCAGTCCCTCCTACAGACTAGACTACAATGAGCAGTTCTTC
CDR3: CASSPSYRLDYNEQFF

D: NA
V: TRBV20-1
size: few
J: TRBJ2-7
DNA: TGCAGTGCAACGGAGTCCTACGAGCAGTACTTC
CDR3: CSATESYEQYF

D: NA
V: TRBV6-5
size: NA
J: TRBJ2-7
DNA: TGTGCCAGCAGCCCCGGGCTGGGGAAATACGAGCAGTACTTC
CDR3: CASSPGLGKYEQYF

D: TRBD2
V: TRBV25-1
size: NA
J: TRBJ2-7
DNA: TGTGCCAGCAGAGGCGGACTAAGCGGGAGAGGCGAGCAGTACTTC
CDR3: CASRGGLSGRGEQYF

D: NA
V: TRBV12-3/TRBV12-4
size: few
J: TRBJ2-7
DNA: TGTGCCAGCTCCCTGGTAGGAATACTAGAGGTGGGATCCTACGAGCAGTACTTC
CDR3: CASSLVGILEVGSYEQYF

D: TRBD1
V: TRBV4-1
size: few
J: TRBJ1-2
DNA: TGCGCCAGCAGCCCTGGACAGGGGGCACGGTATGGCTACACCTTC
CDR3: CASSPGQGARYGYTF

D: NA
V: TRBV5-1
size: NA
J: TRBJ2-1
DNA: TGCGCCAGCAGCCAGCCAGGGCGGGACTACAATGAGCAGTTCTTC
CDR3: CASSQPGRDYNEQFF

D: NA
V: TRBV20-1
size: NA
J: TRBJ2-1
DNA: TGCGGCCAAGGATTGAGCTACAATGAGCAGTTCTTC
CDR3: CGQGLSYNEQFF

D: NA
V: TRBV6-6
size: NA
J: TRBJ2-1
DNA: TGTGCCAGCAGGCAGACGAACAATGAGCAGTTCTTC
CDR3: CASRQTNNEQFF

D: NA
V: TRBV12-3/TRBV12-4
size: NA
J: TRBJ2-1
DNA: TGTGCCAGCAGCCTTACGGGGGAACTGTACAATGAGCAGTTCTTC
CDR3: CASSLTGELYNEQFF

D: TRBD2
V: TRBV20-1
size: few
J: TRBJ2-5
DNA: TGCAGTGTTTCCGTAGGGACTAGTGCACGAGAGACCCAGTACTTC
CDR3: CSVSVGTSARETQYF

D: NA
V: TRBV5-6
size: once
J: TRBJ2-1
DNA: TGTGCCAGCAGCTCCCTCCCCCTAGCCGGAGGGCTAAACAATGAGCAGTTCTTC
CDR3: CASSSLPLAGGLNNEQFF

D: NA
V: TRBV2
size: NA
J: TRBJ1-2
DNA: TGTGCCAGCAGTGAACGCGAAGGACTCGGTGGTTACACCTTC
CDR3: CASSEREGLGGYTF

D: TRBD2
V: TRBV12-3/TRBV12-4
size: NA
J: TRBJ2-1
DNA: TGTGCCAGCAGTTTTTTGACGGGAGGGCCCGCTTTGGATGAGCAGTTCTTC
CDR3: CASSFLTGGPALDEQFF

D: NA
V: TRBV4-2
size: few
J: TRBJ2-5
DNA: TGTGCCAGCAGCCAAGTTGGGTTTAGAGAGACCCAGTACTTC
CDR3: CASSQVGFRETQYF

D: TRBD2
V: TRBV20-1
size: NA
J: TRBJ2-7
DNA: TGCAGTGCTGATACTAGCGGGGGAATCGAGCAGTACTTC
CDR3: CSADTSGGIEQYF

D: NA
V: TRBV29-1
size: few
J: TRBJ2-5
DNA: TGCAGCGTTGATCGGGGGGCTGGAGAGACCCAGTACTTC
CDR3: CSVDRGAGETQYF

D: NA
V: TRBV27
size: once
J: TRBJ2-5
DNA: TGTGCCAGCAGTTTATCCCCTCCCCAACTCCAAGAGACCCAGTACTTC
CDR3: CASSLSPPQLQETQYF

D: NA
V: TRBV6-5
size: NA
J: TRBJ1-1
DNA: TGTGCCAGCAGTTACGGCCGGTGGGACAATCATGAAGCTTTCTTT
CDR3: CASSYGRWDNHEAFF

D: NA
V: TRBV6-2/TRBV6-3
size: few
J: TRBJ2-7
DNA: TGTGCCAGCAGGTTGACAGTAGGCCACTACGAGCAGTACTTC
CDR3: CASRLTVGHYEQYF

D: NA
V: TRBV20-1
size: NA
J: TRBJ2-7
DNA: TGCAGTGCTAGAGATCATTACAGCTACGAGCAGTACTTC
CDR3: CSARDHYSYEQYF

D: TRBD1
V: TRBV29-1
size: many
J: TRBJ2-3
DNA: TGCAGCGTTGGACAGGGGGCAGATACGCAGTATTTT
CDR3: CSVGQGADTQYF

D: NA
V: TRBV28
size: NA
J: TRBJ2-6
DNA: TGTGCCAGCAGATGGGGTGGGGCCAACGTCCTGACTTTC
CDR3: CASRWGGANVLTF

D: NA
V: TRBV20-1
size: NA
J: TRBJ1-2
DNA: TGCAGTGCTGGGACCCGGACACAAGCCTTCTATGGCTACACCTTC
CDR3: CSAGTRTQAFYGYTF

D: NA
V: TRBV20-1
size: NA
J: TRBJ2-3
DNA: TGCAGTGCTAGTACCCCAGGGGGGAGCACAGACACGCAGTATTTT
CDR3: CSASTPGGSTDTQYF

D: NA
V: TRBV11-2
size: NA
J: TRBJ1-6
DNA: TGTGCCAGCAGCCCCACCTGGGGGGAGGGTTCACCCCTCCACTTT
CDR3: CASSPTWGEGSPLHF

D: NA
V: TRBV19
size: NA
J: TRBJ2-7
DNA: TGTGCCAGTAGTATACGACCAGCGGACGAGCAGTACTTC
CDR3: CASSIRPADEQYF

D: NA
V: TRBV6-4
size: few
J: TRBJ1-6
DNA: TGTGCCAGCAGTGACGGCGGACGGAAAAATTCACCCCTCCACTTT
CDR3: CASSDGGRKNSPLHF

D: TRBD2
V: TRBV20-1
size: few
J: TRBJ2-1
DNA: TGCAGTGCTAGAGATAGGGCGCTAGCGGGAGGAAGGTTAGATGAGCAGTTCTTC
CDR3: CSARDRALAGGRLDEQFF

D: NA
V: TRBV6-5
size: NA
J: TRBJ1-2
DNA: TGTGCCAGCAGGACATACAGTAACTATGGCTACACCTTC
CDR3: CASRTYSNYGYTF

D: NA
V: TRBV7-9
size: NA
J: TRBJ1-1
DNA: TGTGCCAGCAGGGAGCCCGTGAACACTGAAGCTTTCTTT
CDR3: CASREPVNTEAFF

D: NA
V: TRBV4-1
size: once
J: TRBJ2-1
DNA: TGCGCCAGCAGCCCAACTATTAGCGGAAGCTCCTACAATGAGCAGTTCTTC
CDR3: CASSPTISGSSYNEQFF

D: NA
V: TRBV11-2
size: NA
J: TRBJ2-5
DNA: TGTGCCAGCAGCTTATCAGCCAGGGCCCATTACCATCAGTACTTC
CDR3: CASSLSARAHYHQYF

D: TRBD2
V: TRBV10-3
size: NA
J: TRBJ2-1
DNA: TGTGCCATCAGTGAGGTTGGAGGCGGGAGCTACAATGAGCAGTTCTTC
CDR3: CAISEVGGGSYNEQFF

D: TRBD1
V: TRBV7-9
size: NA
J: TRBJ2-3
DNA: TGTGCCAGCCTACCGACAGGGAACACAGATACGCAGTATTTT
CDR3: CASLPTGNTDTQYF

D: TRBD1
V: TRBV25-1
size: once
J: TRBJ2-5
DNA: TGTGCCAGCAGCCTCCCATGGGACAGTTTGGAGACCCAGTACTTC
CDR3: CASSLPWDSLETQYF

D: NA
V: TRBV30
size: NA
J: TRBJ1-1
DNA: TGTGCCTGGAGCAAAAACGGGAACACTGAAGCTTTCTTT
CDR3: CAWSKNGNTEAFF

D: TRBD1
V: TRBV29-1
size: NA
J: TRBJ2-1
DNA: TGCAGCGTTGCCACCGGGGACAGCTCCTACAATGAGCAGTTCTTC
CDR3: CSVATGDSSYNEQFF